One sample yielded the 21 T cell receptor beta chains listed below, sequenced in a study of T cells in Graves' hyperthyroidism and ophthalmopathy. RNA transcripts yielded amplified TCR beta CDR3 regions. Using the HTBI primer set, a first-round RT-PCR was run on the TCR CDR3. TCRdb reprocessed the multiplex PCR reads via MiXCR and lists one record per CDR3 protein. The sample has 450,000 to 600,000 distinct CDR3 sequences, 14% seen once. The sequencing sample was made of blood. The receptors originated from a woman between 40 and 50 years old with Graves' hyperthyroidism.

V and J are TRBV20-1 and TRBJ2-2; D possibly corresponds to TRBD1 (6 bases). Trimming took 5 bases from V and 5 from J, leaving 12 bases between them. This CDR3 spans 13 amino acids. The germline V gene has CDR1 DFQATT and CDR2 SNEGSKA (reference sequence). The CDR3 spells CSARQGLTGELFF. CDR3 nucleotides: TGCAGTGCTCGTCAGGGGCTGACCGGGGAGCTGTTTTTT.

This clonotype was recorded at least ten times. This sequence joins TRBV27 and TRBJ2-1; 14 bases align to TRBD2. Germline CDR1 MNHEY, CDR2 SMNVEV (reference sequence). This CDR3 is built from 16 residues. V trimming: 4 bases; J trimming: 8 bases; junction bases outside the gene matches: 7. The CDR3 DNA is TGTGCCAGCAGTTCACTAGGGACTAGCGGGAGTGATGAGCAGTTCTTC. As protein: CASSSLGTSGSDEQFF.

This clonotype turned up a few times. The junction differs from germline at one of its ends, possibly a read error. The J gene is TRBJ1-5, the V gene TRBV7-2; D is unclear. CDR1 SGHTA and CDR2 FQGNSA come from the germline V gene. The CDR3 runs 13 residues. The CDR3 coding sequence is TGTGCCAGCAGCTTAAACAGCCTTCAGTCCCAGCATTTT. Translating it yields CASSLNSLQSQHF.

In this sample, this clonotype turned up a few times. This chain links TRBV12-3 or TRBV12-4 with TRBJ2-3, with TRBD1 matching 7 bases. CDR3 length equals 11 residues. V shed 5 bases, J shed 10 bases, and the junction held 3 bases outside the gene matches. DNA of the CDR3: TGTGCCAGCAGTCACAGGGGTGCGCAGTATTTT. Translated, it gives CASSHRGAQYF.

The chain combines TRBV10-2 with TRBJ2-7, with D unclear. The length of the CDR3 is 12 residues. V lost 4 bases and J 6 bases, leaving 10 bases between the germline ends. The germline V gene has CDR1 WSHSY and CDR2 SAAADI. The CDR3 is CASSVVPPEQYF. DNA of the CDR3: TGCGCCAGCAGTGTTGTCCCGCCCGAGCAGTACTTC.

This clonotype was detected only a few times. The V gene is TRBV30, the J gene TRBJ1-6; perhaps TRBD1 as D (6 bases). The CDR3 is 14 amino acids. Germline CDR1 is GTSNPN and CDR2 is SVGIG (reference sequence). Trimming pared 1 base from V and 7 bases from J, leaving 11 bases between. The CDR3 is CAWSGQGTNSPLHF. In nucleotides, the CDR3 is TGTGCCTGGAGTGGCCAGGGGACCAATTCACCCCTCCACTTT. Based on the CDR3 plus reference TRBV30 and TRBJ1-6, the full variable domain is SQTIHQWPATLVQPVGSPLSLECTVEGTSNPNLYWYRQAAGRGLQLLFYSVGIGQISSEVPQNLSASRPQDRQFILSSKKLLLSDSGFYLCAWSGQGTNSPLHFGNGTRLTVT.

This clonotype is a singleton in its sample. V and J are TRBV12-3 or TRBV12-4 and TRBJ1-3; the D gene is possibly TRBD1 (6 bases). V lost 1 base, J lost 1 base, and 11 bases lay in between. This CDR3 region has 16 residues. The CDR3 loop reads CASSLGGGTSGNTIYF. CDR3 nucleotides: TGTGCCAGCAGTTTAGGAGGGGGGACGTCTGGAAACACCATATATTTT.

The V and J genes are TRBV10-1 and TRBJ2-7; TRBD1 matches at 11 bases. The CDR3 is 17 residues long. The V segment lost 0 bases and the J segment 5 bases; nucleotides outside the gene matches: 9. Germline V gene sequence: CDR1 WNHNN, CDR2 SYGVQD (reference sequence). The CDR3 region has the DNA TGCGCCAGCAGTGAGTCCGGACAGGGGGCGGTTATCGACGAGCAGTACTTC. Translating it yields CASSESGQGAVIDEQYF.

This clonotype was counted between two and nine times. This chain links TRBV5-1 with TRBJ2-5; 8 bases align to TRBD2. The germline CDR1 and CDR2 sequences are SGHRS and YFSETQ. J lost 1 base, V lost 1 base, and 0 bases had no gene match. There are 14 residues in the CDR3. For the CDR3, the DNA is TGCGCCAGCAGCTTGAGCGGGAGCCAAGAGACCCAGTACTTC. Its translation is CASSLSGSQETQYF.

There are many counts of this clonotype. V is TRBV19 and J is TRBJ1-2, with 7 nucleotides matching TRBD1. The V and J ends lost 4 bases and 4 bases, in that order; junction bases with no gene match: 12. The germline gives CDR1 LNHDA, CDR2 SQIVND (reference sequence). This CDR3 has 16 residues. The CDR3 spells CASSTRQGRALYGYTF. The CDR3 nucleotides read TGTGCCAGTAGTACCCGACAGGGTAGGGCCCTCTATGGCTACACCTTC. Supplemented by reference TRBV19 and TRBJ1-2, the full variable domain reads DGGITQSPKYLFRKEGQNVTLSCEQNLNHDAMYWYRQDPGQGLRLIYYSQIVNDFQKGDIAEGYSVSREKKESFPLTVTSAQKNPTAFYLCASSTRQGRALYGYTFGSGTRLTVV.

This clonotype has only a few counts. V is TRBV4-1 and J is TRBJ1-2; a weak D match, TRBD1 (6 bases). CDR1 and CDR2 (germline): MGHRA, YSYEKL. V was clipped by 4 bases and J by 6 bases, with 15 bases between them. This CDR3 region has 14 residues. The CDR3 region has the DNA TGCGCCAGCAGCCGGCCCCGAGGGGGAGATGGCTACACCTTC. Amino acid sequence: CASSRPRGGDGYTF.

This clonotype was found many times. This rearrangement joins TRBV7-9 to TRBJ2-3, with D maybe TRBD2 (6 bases). The V gene's germline CDR1 is SEHNR and CDR2 FQNEAQ (reference sequence). V was trimmed by 5 bases and J by 4 bases, leaving 13 bases between them. The CDR3 loop spans 14 amino acids. This CDR3 reads CASSPPEGPDTQYF. The CDR3 DNA reads as TGTGCCAGCAGCCCCCCGGAGGGTCCAGATACGCAGTATTTT.

This clonotype was observed a few times. The rearrangement links TRBV4-1 to TRBJ2-7, with D tentatively TRBD2 (5 bases). The CDR3 runs to 17 residues. V lost 1 base and J 0 bases, leaving 16 bases between the germline ends. The germline V gene encodes CDR1 MGHRA and CDR2 YSYEKL. CDR3 residues: CASSQVSSASSSYEQYF. CDR3 DNA: TGCGCCAGCAGCCAAGTTTCTTCGGCTAGCTCCTCCTACGAGCAGTACTTC.

Only a few counts were recorded for this clonotype. This sequence joins TRBV14 and TRBJ2-7; no reliable D call. Between the trimmed V and J ends, which lost 0 bases and 0 bases, there was a span of 6 bases. CDR3 length equals 14 residues. Germline assignment: CDR1 SGHDN and CDR2 FVKESK. Written as DNA, the CDR3 is TGTGCCAGCAGCCAAGAACAGACCTCCTACGAGCAGTACTTC. Translating gives CASSQEQTSYEQYF.

This chain links TRBV6-4 with TRBJ2-2, with D possibly matching TRBD2 (5 bases). Trimming pared 6 bases from V and 5 bases from J, leaving 16 bases between. This CDR3 has 15 residues. Germline V gene sequence: CDR1 MRHNA, CDR2 SNTAGT. CDR3 sequence: CASRRTTSPTGELFF. DNA for the CDR3: TGTGCCAGCAGGCGAACCACTAGTCCGACCGGGGAGCTGTTTTTT.

Only a few counts were recorded for this clonotype. This chain connects TRBV27 to TRBJ2-1, with TRBD2 identical over 7 bases. This CDR3 has 15 residues. V lost 3 bases, J lost 7 bases, and 9 bases stayed unmatched. Germline CDR1 is MNHEY and CDR2 is SMNVEV (reference sequence). DNA for the CDR3: TGTGCCAGCAGTTTTGGGGGGGGAGCGGGGAATGAGCAGTTCTTC. Translated, it gives CASSFGGGAGNEQFF.

This clonotype was seen repeatedly, ten times or more. The V call is TRBV27, the J call TRBJ1-1, with D maybe TRBD1 (6 bases). Trimming stripped 6 bases from V and 0 bases from J, with 17 bases between. Germline assignment: CDR1 MNHEY and CDR2 SMNVEV (reference sequence). This CDR3 has 16 residues. Here the CDR3 reads CASSPRGGRLNTEAFF. CDR3 sequence (DNA): TGTGCCAGCAGCCCACGGGGGGGCCGGTTGAACACTGAAGCTTTCTTT.

This clonotype was found many times. The chain employs TRBV15 and TRBJ1-1; 7 nucleotides agree with TRBD1. Germline lookup yields CDR1 LNHNV and CDR2 YYDKDF (reference sequence). J gave up 6 bases and V 3 bases, and 10 bases lay outside the gene matches. This CDR3 comprises 15 residues. The CDR3 coding sequence is TGTGCCACCAGCAGGGAACAGGGGAAGGGGGCTGAAGCTTTCTTT. Translation gives CATSREQGKGAEAFF.

This clonotype was detected a few times. The chain recombines TRBV5-4 with TRBJ2-7; perhaps TRBD1 as D (5 bases). CDR1 and CDR2 (germline): SGHNT, YYREEE (reference sequence). This CDR3 is built from 13 residues. The V gene lost 4 bases and the J gene lost 10 bases, with 18 bases spanning the gap. The CDR3 spells CASSGDEGAEQYF. DNA of the CDR3: TGTGCCAGCAGCGGGGATGAAGGGGCAGAACAGTACTTC.

This clonotype was seen at least ten times. The V and J genes are TRBV30 and TRBJ2-5, with D possibly being TRBD1 (5 bases). The CDR3 is 13 amino acids. CDR1 and CDR2 from the germline V gene are GTSNPN and SVGIG (reference sequence). The V end was cut by 3 bases, the J end by 2 bases, with 10 bases between. CDR3 residues: CAWRMTVQETQYF. The CDR3 DNA is TGTGCCTGGAGGATGACAGTGCAAGAGACCCAGTACTTC.

This chain connects TRBV5-1 to TRBJ2-3; D unresolved. V was pared by 5 bases and J by 0 bases, with 10 bases between. Germline CDR1 SGHRS, CDR2 YFSETQ. The CDR3 loop spans 14 amino acids. CDR3 residues: CASRAGVSTDTQYF. CDR3 sequence (DNA): TGCGCCAGCAGGGCTGGGGTTAGCACAGATACGCAGTATTTT.